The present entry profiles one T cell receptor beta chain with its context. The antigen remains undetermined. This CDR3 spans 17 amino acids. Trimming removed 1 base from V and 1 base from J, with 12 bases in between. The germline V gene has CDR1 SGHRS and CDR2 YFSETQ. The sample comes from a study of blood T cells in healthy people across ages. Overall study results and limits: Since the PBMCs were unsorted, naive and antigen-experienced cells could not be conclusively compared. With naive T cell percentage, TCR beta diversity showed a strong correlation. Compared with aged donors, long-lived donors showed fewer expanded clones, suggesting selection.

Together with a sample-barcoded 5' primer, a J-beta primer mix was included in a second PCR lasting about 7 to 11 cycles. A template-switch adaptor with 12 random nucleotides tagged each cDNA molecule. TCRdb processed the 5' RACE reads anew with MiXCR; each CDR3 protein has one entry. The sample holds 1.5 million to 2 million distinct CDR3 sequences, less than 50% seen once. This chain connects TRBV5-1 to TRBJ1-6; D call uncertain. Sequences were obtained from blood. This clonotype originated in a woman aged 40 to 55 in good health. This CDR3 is CASSLPDGGSYNSPLHF. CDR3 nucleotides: TGCGCCAGCAGCTTGCCGGACGGAGGTTCCTATAATTCACCCCTCCACTTT.